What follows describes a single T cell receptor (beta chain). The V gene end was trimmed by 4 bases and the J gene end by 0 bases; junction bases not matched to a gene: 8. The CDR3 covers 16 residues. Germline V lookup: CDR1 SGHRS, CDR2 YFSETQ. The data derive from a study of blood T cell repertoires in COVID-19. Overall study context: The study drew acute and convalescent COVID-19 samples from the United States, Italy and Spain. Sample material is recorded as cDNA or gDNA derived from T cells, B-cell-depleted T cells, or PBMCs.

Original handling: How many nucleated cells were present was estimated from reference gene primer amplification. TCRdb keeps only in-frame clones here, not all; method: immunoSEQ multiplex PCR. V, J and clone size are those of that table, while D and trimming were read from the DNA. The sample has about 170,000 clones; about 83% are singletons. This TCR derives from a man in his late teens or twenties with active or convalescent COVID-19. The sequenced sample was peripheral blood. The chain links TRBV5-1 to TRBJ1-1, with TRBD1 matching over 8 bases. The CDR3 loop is CASSVQGGDVNTEAFF. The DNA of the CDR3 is TGCGCCAGCAGCGTACAGGGGGGAGATGTGAACACTGAAGCTTTCTTT.